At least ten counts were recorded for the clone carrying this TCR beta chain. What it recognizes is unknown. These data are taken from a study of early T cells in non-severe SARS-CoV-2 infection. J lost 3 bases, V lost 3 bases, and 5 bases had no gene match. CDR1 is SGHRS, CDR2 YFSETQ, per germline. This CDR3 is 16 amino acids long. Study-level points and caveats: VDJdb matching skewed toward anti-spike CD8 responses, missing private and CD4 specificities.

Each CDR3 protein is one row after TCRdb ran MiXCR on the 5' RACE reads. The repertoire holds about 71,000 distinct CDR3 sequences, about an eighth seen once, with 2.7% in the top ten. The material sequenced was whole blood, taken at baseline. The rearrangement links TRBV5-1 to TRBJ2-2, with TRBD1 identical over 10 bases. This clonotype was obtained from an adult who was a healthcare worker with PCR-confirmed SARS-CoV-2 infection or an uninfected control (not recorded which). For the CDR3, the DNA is TGCGCCAGCAGCTCGACCGGGACAGGGGACACCGGGGAGCTGTTTTTT. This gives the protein CASSSTGTGDTGELFF.